One T cell receptor (beta chain) is described in this entry. A sample-barcoded 5' primer and a J-beta primer mix were used in a second PCR of roughly 7 to 12 cycles. TCRdb re-called the 5' RACE reads through MiXCR, storing one row per CDR3 protein. In the table there are approximately 940,000 distinct CDR3 sequences, around 48% of which are singletons. Staff drew roughly 10 milliliters of peripheral blood from each donor. The extraction recovered at least 5.5 micrograms of total RNA per sample. Trimming pared 3 bases from V and 7 bases from J, leaving 7 bases between. The CDR3 is 13 amino acids. This specimen comes from a study of blood T cells in healthy people across ages.

V and J are TRBV12-3 or TRBV12-4 and TRBJ1-6; D remains ambiguous. This TCR came from a man aged 30-40 years in good health. Sequencing was done on a sample of blood. The CDR3 DNA follows: TGTGCCAGCAGTTTGGGCAGAAATTCACCCCTCCACTTT. Translation gives CASSLGRNSPLHF.